This entry describes one T cell receptor (beta chain). This clonotype was observed at least ten times. No cognate antigen has been identified for it. Base qualities are not provided; no much larger clone lies one nucleotide away. Donors were under 40 systemically healthy Caucasian individuals from Russia aged roughly 6 to 100 years. Each donor gave 8 to 10 milliliters of peripheral blood, drawn into EDTA-treated Vacutainer tubes. Ficoll-Paque density-gradient centrifugation was used to isolate PBMCs, with at least 7 million per sample. Trizol reagent was used to extract total RNA from PBMCs, with at least 6 micrograms per sample. Naive CD45RAhigh/CD27high T cell percentages were measured by flow cytometry on a PBMC aliquot from every donor. The data were taken from a study of blood T cells in healthy people across ages (dated by TCRdb to between 2014 and 2017). Regarding the complete study: In model experiments, template switching captured about one uniquely barcoded TCR beta cDNA molecule for every two T cells. The study measured age-related changes in TCR beta repertoire diversity using deep sequencing normalized with unique cDNA molecular identifiers. Four age groups were formed from the donors: young (average approximately 15 years), middle-aged (around 39), aged (62) and long-lived (approximately 80). To avoid experimental bias, donors of different ages were randomly spread across the sequencing lanes. The study analyzed two additional independent replicas of 1 million unique cDNA reads from the same blood draw for two donors, one aged 18 to 30 and one aged 80 or older. The research as a whole found: Bulk unsorted PBMC profiling prevented conclusive comparison of naive and antigen-experienced compartments. Observed TCR beta diversity correlated strongly with the percentage of naive T cells measured by flow cytometry. As age increased, observed TCR beta diversity per million T cells dropped in a roughly linear way, and a significant reduction was already evident by age approximately 40. Compared with the aged group, more naive CD4+ T cells, fewer expanded clones and increased TCR diversity were shown by the long-lived group, suggesting age selection. The CMV infection status of donors was not known, potentially confounding age-related changes in expanded clonotypes. Estimates of total diversity based on one million sequenced T cells were considered lower bounds and underestimates.

CDR1 and CDR2, per the germline V gene (reference sequence), are DFQATT and SNEGSKA. Trimming takes 3 bases from V and 7 bases from J, and the germline ends sit 19 bases apart. Including cysteine and phenylalanine, the CDR3 has 16 amino acids. The retained sequence is limited to the CDR3, 48 bases, with the frame set at the first base. The library was generated by 5' RACE. Sequencing relied on an Illumina HiSeq 2500. A second PCR of roughly 6 to 11 cycles was run with a J-beta primer mix and a sample-barcoded 5' primer. A template-switch 5' adaptor carrying 12 random nucleotides introduced a unique molecular identifier onto each TCR beta cDNA molecule. Each sample yielded at least 2.5 million CDR3-containing paired-end reads. First-strand cDNA was synthesized from all RNA with the Mint cDNA synthesis kit, primed by a TRBC-specific oligonucleotide. After uracil-DNA glycosylase treatment, a first 18-cycle PCR used universal primers M1SS and BC2_uni_R on all cDNA. The authors processed their data as follows. Normalization of each sample was performed by random selection of 1 million high-quality reads, each carrying a distinct molecular identifier. Reads with shared molecular identifiers were discarded instead of being binned into consensus sequences. CDR3 identification, clonotype clustering and error correction used MiTCR with a Q25 quality threshold and the strictest error-elimination algorithm. A nonparametric unseen species model using Euler transformation provided a lower-bound estimate of total TCR beta diversity. The public sequencing data were trimmed at Q25 with fastp and processed into clonotypes with MiXCR by TCRdb, which kept only in-frame beta chains. Rows with one shared CDR3 protein collapse into an entry with the most common genes and DNA. It is TCRdb's table, rather than the study itself, that gives the V and J calls and clone size. The sample has about 580,000 distinct CDR3 sequences on record, under 55% of them singletons. Roughly 25% of the sample lies in the top ten.

This receptor was taken from a man aged 80 or over in good health. Material for sequencing was blood. The rearranged chain carries TRBV20-1 and TRBJ1-6, and perhaps TRBD1 as D gene, on 5 matching bases. The DNA sequence is as follows: TGCAGTGCTAGGGGCGCAGGGCGGGACTCAAATTCACCCCTCCACTTT. Its amino acids are CSARGAGRDSNSPLHF.